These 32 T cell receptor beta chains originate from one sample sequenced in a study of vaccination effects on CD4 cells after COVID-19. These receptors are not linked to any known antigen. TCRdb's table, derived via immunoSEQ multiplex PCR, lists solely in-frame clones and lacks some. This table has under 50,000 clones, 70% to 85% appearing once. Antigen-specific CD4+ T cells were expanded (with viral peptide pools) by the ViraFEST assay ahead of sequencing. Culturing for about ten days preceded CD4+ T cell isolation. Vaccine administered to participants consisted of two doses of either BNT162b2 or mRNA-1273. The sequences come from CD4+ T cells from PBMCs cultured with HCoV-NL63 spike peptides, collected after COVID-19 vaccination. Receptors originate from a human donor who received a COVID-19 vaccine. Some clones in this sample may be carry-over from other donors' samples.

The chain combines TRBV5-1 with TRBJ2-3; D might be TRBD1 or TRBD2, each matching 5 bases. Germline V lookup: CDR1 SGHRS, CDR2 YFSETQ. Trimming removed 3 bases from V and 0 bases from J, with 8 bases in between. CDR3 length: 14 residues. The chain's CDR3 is CASSSGPSTDTQYF. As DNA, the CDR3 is TGCGCCAGCAGCTCGGGACCAAGCACAGATACGCAGTATTTT.

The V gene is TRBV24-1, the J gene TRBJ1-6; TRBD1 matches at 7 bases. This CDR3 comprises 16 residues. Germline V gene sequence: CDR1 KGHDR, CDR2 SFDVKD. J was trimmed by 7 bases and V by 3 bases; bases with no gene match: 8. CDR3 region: CATSDARQGGNSPLHF. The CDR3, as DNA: TGTGCCACCAGTGATGCAAGACAGGGTGGCAATTCACCCCTCCACTTT.

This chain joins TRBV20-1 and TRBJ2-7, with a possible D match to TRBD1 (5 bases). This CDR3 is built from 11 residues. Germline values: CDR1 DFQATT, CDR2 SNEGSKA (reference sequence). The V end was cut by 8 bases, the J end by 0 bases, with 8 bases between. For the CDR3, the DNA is TGCAGTCCAGGGTCCTCCTACGAGCAGTACGTC. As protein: CSPGSSYEQYV.

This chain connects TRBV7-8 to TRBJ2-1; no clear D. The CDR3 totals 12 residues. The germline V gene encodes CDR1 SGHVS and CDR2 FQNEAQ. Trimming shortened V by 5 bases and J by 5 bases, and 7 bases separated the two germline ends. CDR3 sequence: CASSLIHNEQFF. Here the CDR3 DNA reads TGTGCCAGCAGCCTAATCCACAATGAGCAGTTCTTC. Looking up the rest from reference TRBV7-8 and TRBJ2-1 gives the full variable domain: GAGVSQSPRYKVAKRGQDVALRCDPISGHVSLFWYQQALGQGPEFLTYFQNEAQLDKSGLPSDRFFAERPEGSVSTLKIQRTQQEDSAVYLCASSLIHNEQFFGPGTRLTVL.

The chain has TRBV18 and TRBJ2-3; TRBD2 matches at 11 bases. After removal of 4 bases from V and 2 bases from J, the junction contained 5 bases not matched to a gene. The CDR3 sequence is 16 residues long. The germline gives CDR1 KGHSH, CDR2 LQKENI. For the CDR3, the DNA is TGTGCCAGCTCACTACAGACTAGCGGGAACACAGATACGCAGTATTTT. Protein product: CASSLQTSGNTDTQYF.

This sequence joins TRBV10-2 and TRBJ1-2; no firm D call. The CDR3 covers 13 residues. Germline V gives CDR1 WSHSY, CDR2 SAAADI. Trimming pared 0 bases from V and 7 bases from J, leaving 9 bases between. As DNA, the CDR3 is TGCGCCAGCAGTGAGTCCGGGTTTGCTGGCTACACCTTC. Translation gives CASSESGFAGYTF.

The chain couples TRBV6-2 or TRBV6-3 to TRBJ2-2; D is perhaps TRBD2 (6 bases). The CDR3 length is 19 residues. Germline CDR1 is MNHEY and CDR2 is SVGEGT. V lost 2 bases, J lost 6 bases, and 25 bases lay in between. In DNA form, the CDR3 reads TGTGCCAGCAGTTACAGGCGAGGAGTGGCGGGGAGAAGGTCCGGGGAGCTGTTTTTT. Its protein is CASSYRRGVAGRRSGELFF.

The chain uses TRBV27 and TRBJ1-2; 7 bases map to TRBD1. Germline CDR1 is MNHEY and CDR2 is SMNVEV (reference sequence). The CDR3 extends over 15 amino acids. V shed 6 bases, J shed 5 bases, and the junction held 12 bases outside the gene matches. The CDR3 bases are TGTGCCAGCAGCCCCCCCGACAGGGTGGGATATGGCTACACCTTC. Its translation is CASSPPDRVGYGYTF.

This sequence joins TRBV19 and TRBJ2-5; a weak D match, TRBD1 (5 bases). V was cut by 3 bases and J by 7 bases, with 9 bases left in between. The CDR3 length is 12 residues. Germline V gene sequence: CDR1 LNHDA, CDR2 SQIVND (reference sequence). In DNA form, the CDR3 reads TGTGCCAGTAGTATCCAGGGTACGACCCAGTACTTC. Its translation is CASSIQGTTQYF.

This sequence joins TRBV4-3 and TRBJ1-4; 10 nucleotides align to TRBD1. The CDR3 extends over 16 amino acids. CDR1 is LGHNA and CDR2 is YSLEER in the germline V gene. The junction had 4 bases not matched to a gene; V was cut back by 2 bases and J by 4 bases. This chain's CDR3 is CASSQRQGAYNEKLFF. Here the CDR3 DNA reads TGCGCCAGCAGCCAAAGACAGGGGGCTTATAATGAAAAACTGTTTTTT.

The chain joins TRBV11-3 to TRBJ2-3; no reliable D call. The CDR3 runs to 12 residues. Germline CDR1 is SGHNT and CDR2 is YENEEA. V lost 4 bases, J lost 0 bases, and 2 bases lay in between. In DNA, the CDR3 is TGTGCCAGCAGCTCGAGCACAGATACGCAGTATTTT. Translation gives CASSSSTDTQYF.

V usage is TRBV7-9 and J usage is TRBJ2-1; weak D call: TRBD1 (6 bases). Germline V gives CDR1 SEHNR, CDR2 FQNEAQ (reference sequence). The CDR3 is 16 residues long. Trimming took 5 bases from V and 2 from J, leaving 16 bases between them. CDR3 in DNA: TGTGCCAGCAGCCCACTTGGGGGCCGGACCTACAATGAGCAGTTCTTC. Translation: CASSPLGGRTYNEQFF.

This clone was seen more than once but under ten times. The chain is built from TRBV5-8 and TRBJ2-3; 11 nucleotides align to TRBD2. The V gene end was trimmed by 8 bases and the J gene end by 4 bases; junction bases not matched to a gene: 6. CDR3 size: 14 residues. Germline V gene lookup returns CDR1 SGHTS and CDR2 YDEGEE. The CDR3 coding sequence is TGTGCCAGTCCTACTAGCGGGGGCGCAGATACGCAGTATTTT. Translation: CASPTSGGADTQYF.

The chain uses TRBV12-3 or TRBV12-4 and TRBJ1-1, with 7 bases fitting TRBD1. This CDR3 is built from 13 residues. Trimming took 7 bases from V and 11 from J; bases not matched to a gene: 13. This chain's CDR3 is CASNSVGDRSAFF. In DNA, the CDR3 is TGTGCCAGCAATTCAGTTGGGGACAGAAGTGCTTTCTTT.

DNA for the CDR3: TGTGCCAGCAGCTCTGGACTAGCGGGGCGTTATCAGGAGACCCAGTACTTC. This codes for CASSSGLAGRYQETQYF. The chain uses TRBV7-9 and TRBJ2-5; 12 bases fit TRBD2. With V trimmed by 4 bases and J by 5 bases, 11 bases remained unmatched. The V gene's germline CDR1 is SEHNR and CDR2 FQNEAQ (reference sequence). The CDR3 is 17 residues long.

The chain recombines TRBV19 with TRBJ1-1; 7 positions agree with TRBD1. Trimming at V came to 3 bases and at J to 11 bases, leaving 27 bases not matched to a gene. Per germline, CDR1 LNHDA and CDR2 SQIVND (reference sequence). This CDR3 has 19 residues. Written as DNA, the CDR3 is TGTGCCAGTAGTATGGTTCGTGGGACAAAATACAGGGGCGAGTCAATGGCTTTCTTT. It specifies CASSMVRGTKYRGESMAFF.

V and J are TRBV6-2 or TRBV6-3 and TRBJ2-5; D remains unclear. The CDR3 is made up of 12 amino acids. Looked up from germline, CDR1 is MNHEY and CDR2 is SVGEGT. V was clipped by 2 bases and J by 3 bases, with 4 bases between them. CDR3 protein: CASSYEEETQYF. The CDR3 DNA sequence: TGTGCCAGCAGTTACGAAGAAGAGACCCAGTACTTC.

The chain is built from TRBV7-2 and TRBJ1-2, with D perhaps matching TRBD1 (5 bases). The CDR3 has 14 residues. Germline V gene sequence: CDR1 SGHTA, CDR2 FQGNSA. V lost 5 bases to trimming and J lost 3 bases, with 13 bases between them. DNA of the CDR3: TGTGCCAGCAGCCCCCTTGGGGCCTACTATGGCTACACCTTC. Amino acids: CASSPLGAYYGYTF.

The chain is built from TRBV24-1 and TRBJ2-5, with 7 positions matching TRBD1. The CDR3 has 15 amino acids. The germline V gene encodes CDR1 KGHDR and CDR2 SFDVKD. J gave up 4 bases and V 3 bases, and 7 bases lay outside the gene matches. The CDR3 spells CATSDETGLRETQYF. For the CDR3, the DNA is TGTGCCACCAGTGATGAGACAGGGTTACGAGAGACCCAGTACTTC.

CDR3 sequence: CSASRLITGGVGTEAFF. DNA of the CDR3: TGCAGTGCTAGTCGGTTAATCACAGGGGGCGTAGGCACTGAAGCTTTCTTT. V is TRBV20-1 and J is TRBJ1-1; 9 bases map to TRBD1. The CDR3 is 17 amino acids. Germline lookup yields CDR1 DFQATT and CDR2 SNEGSKA (reference sequence). V trimming: 3 bases; J trimming: 4 bases; junction bases outside the gene matches: 15.

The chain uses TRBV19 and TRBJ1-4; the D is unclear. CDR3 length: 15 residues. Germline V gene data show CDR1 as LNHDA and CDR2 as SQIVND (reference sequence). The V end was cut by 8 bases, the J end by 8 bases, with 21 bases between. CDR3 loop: CASRPPQPTGEKLFF. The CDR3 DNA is TGTGCCAGTCGTCCACCACAGCCAACGGGCGAAAAACTGTTTTTT.

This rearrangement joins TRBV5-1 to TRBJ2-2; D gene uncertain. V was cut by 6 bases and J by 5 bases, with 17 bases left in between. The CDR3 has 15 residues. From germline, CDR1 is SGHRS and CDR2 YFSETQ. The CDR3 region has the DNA TGCGCCAGCACCCTAGGTTCGAGTTCGACCGGGGAGCTGTTTTTT. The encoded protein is CASTLGSSSTGELFF.

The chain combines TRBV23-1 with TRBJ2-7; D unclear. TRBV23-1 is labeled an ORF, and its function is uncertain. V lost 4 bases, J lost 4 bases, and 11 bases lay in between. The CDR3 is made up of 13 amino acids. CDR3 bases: TGCGCCAGCAGTCCCCCGCGACGGTACGAGCAGTACGTC. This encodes CASSPPRRYEQYV.

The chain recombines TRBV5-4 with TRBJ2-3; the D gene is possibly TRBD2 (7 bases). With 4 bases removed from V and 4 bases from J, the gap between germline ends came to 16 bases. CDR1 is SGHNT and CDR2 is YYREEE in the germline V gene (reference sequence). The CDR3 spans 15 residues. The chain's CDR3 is CASSQRGGPADTQYF. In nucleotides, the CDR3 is TGTGCCAGCAGCCAAAGGGGGGGGCCGGCAGATACGCAGTATTTT.

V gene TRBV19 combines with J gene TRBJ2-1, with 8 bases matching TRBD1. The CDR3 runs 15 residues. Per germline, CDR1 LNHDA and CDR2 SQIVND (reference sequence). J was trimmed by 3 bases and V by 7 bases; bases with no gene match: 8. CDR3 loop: CASKETGVDYNEQFF. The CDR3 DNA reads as TGTGCCAGTAAAGAGACAGGGGTGGACTACAATGAGCAGTTCTTC.

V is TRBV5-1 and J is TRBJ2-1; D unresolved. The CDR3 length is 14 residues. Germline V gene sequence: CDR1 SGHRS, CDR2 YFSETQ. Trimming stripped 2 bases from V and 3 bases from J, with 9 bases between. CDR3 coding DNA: TGCGCCAGCAGCTTTTCCCGCCTCTACAATGAGCAGTTCTTC. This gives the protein CASSFSRLYNEQFF.

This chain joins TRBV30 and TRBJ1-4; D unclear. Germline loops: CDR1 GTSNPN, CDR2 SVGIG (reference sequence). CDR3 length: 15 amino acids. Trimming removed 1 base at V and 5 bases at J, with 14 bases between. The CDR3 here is CAWSALLRENEKLFF. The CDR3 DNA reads TGTGCCTGGAGTGCCTTGTTGCGGGAAAATGAAAAACTGTTTTTT.

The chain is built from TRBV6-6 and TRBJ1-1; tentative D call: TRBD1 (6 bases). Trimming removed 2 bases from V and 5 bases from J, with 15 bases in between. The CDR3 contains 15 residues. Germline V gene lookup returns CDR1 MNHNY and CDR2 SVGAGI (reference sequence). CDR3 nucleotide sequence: TGTGCCAGCAGTTACCGGAGGGGGTTGGATACTGAAGCTTTCTTT. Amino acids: CASSYRRGLDTEAFF.

The CDR3, as DNA: TGCGCCAGCACCCGCACAGATACGCAGTATTTT. This translates into CASTRTDTQYF. This chain links TRBV10-2 with TRBJ2-3; D gene ambiguous. Germline values: CDR1 WSHSY, CDR2 SAAADI. The CDR3 is 11 amino acids. Trimming removed 7 bases at V and 1 base at J, with 3 bases between.

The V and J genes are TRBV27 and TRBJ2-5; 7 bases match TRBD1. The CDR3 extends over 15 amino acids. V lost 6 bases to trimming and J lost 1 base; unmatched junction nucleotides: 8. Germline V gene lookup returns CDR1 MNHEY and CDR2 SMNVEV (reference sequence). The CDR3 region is CASRIRRDSQETQYF. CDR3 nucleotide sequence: TGTGCCAGCAGGATAAGACGGGACAGCCAAGAGACCCAGTACTTC.

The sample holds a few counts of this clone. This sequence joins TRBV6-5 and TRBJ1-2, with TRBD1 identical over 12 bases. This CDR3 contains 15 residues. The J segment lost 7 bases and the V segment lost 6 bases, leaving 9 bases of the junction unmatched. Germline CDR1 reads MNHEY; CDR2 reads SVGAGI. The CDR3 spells CASRDRGQGALGYTF. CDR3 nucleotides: TGTGCCAGCAGGGACCGGGGACAGGGGGCGCTTGGCTACACCTTC.

The CDR3 sequence is CASTVRGNTIYF. CDR3 coding DNA: TGTGCCAGCACCGTCAGGGGAAACACCATATATTTT. This rearrangement joins TRBV12-3 or TRBV12-4 to TRBJ1-3, with unresolved D. The CDR3 covers 12 residues. The V end lost 7 bases, the J end lost 4 bases, and 8 bases lay between the germline ends.